These 6 T cell receptor beta chains were all obtained from the same sample, sequenced in a study of human T cells and chemical hapten exposure. In TCRdb, the RACE reads were re-called with MiXCR into one record per CDR3 protein. The sample has about 110,000 distinct CDR3 sequences; approximately 8.8% are singletons. The time point: patch test 2, 6 weeks after DPC sensitization. This sample's treatment: therapeutic diphenylcyclopropenone sensitization with weekly scalp DPC. This material consisted of whole blood, taken in connection with sensitization to the hapten diphenylcyclopropenone (DPC). These receptor sequences come from a woman aged 35 to 49 with alopecia areata. Some clones in this sample may be carry-over from other donors' samples.

On this clonotype: A much more abundant neighbour one base away suggests this may be a read error. The chain uses TRBV4-3 and TRBJ1-2; no reliable D call. CDR3 length: 16 amino acids. CDR1 is LGHNA, CDR2 YSLEER, per germline. CDR3 bases: TGCGCCAGCAGCCAAGATCTTGTAGGCAGTAACTATGGCCACACCTTC. Translating it yields CASSQDLVGSNYGHTF.

This clonotype has at least ten counts. The chain employs TRBV29-1 and TRBJ1-2; D ambiguous. Germline CDR1 reads SQVTM; CDR2 reads ANQGSEA. V was cut by 2 bases and J by 8 bases, with 15 bases left in between. This CDR3 has 13 residues. The CDR3 is CSVERSGSGGYTF. The CDR3 DNA follows: TGCAGCGTTGAACGGTCCGGGAGTGGCGGCTACACCTTC.

This clonotype was seen at least ten times. The chain uses TRBV6-6 and TRBJ2-1, with TRBD1 identical over 9 bases. The CDR3 loop spans 14 amino acids. With V trimmed by 8 bases and J by 8 bases, 10 bases remained unmatched. Looked up from germline, CDR1 is MNHNY and CDR2 is SVGAGI (reference sequence). In DNA form, the CDR3 reads TGTGCCAGCCTACCGGGACAGGGTTCGTATGAGCAGTTCTTC. Translation: CASLPGQGSYEQFF.

This clonotype was recorded many times. The chain couples TRBV12-3 or TRBV12-4 to TRBJ1-1, with TRBD1 identical over 10 bases. The CDR3 contains 21 residues. With 5 bases clipped from V and 3 bases from J, the junction kept 24 bases outside the gene matches. CDR3 bases: TGTGCCAGCAGTCCCATATCAGGACAGGGGGTTGGACTTTTGCTTTACACTGAAGCTTTCTTT. It codes for CASSPISGQGVGLLLYTEAFF.

This chain uses TRBV6-2 or TRBV6-3 with TRBJ1-5; D remains ambiguous. CDR3 length: 13 residues. The V end was cut by 4 bases, the J end by 2 bases, with 6 bases between. Germline V gene data show CDR1 as MNHEY and CDR2 as SVGEGT. CDR3 in DNA: TGTGCCAGCAGTTTTGGCCGCAATCAGCCCCAGCATTTT. This sequence encodes CASSFGRNQPQHF.

The chain uses TRBV6-6 and TRBJ2-3; D is unresolved. Deletions cut 6 bases from V and 4 bases from J, with 17 bases between. The germline gives CDR1 MNHNY, CDR2 SVGAGI (reference sequence). The CDR3 covers 15 residues. The CDR3 spells CASSATAFGSDTQYF. The DNA for the CDR3 is TGTGCCAGCAGCGCGACCGCTTTTGGTTCAGATACGCAGTATTTT.